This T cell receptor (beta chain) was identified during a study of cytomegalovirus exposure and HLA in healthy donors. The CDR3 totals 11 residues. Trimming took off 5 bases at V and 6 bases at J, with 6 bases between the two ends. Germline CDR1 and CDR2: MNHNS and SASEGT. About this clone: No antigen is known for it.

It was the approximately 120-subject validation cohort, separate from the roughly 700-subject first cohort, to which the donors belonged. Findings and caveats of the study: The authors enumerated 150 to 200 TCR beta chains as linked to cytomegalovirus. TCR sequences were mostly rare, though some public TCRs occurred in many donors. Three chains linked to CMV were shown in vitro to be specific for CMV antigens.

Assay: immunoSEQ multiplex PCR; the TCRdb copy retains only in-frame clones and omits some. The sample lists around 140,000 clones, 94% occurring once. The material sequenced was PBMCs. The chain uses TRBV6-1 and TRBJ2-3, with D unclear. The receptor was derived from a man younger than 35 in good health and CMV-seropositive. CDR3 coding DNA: TGTGCCAGCAGTTTCATCGATACGCAGTATTTT. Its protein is CASSFIDTQYF.